Below, 13 T cell receptor beta chains from the same sample are listed, as sequenced in a study of T-cell reconstitution after alpha-beta-depleted transplantation in children. Unique molecular identifiers featured in how the TCRbeta library was prepared. TCRdb re-derived calls from the PCR reads in MiXCR, one entry per CDR3 protein. The table has 200,000 or so distinct CDR3 sequences, about 6% seen once; the top ten hold around 4.4%. The sample in question was PBMCs, obtained before TCRalphabeta/CD19-depleted stem cell transplant. Source of these receptors: a girl under two years old with combined immunodeficiency, due to receive a stem cell transplant.

At least ten counts were recorded for this clonotype. DNA for the CDR3: TGCGCCAGCAGGCTAACTAGGCTCTCCTACAATGAGCAGTTCTTC. It codes for CASRLTRLSYNEQFF. The chain joins TRBV4-3 to TRBJ2-1; weak D call: TRBD2 (5 bases). CDR1 and CDR2 (germline): LGHNA, YSLEER. The CDR3 contains 15 residues. V was shortened by 6 bases and J by 0 bases, with 12 bases between the two germline ends.

This clonotype was seen at least ten times. J is TRBJ2-5 and V is TRBV7-9; no firm D call. Per the germline V gene, CDR1 is SEHNR and CDR2 is FQNEAQ (reference sequence). The CDR3 spans 13 residues. Trimming cost V 11 bases and J 5 bases, with 18 bases left between them. CDR3 protein: CALSIEPYETQYF. The CDR3, as DNA: TGTGCCCTTTCGATAGAGCCCTACGAGACCCAGTACTTC.

This clonotype was recorded a few times. The V and J genes are TRBV4-1 and TRBJ1-1, with D hard to call. There are 22 residues in the CDR3. V lost 0 bases, J lost 3 bases, and 32 bases lay in between. Germline CDR1 is MGHRA and CDR2 is YSYEKL. The CDR3 DNA reads TGCGCCAGCAGCCAAGAGATGTCCCGGTTGGATTTAACGGGTTACGAGGACACTGAAGCTTTCTTT. Translation gives CASSQEMSRLDLTGYEDTEAFF.

This clonotype was counted many times. This chain joins TRBV5-4 and TRBJ2-3, with D possibly TRBD2 on 6 matching bases. V gave up 4 bases and J gave up 3 bases, with 18 bases separating them. The CDR3 contains 16 residues. CDR1 and CDR2 (germline): SGHNT, YYREEE (reference sequence). CDR3 bases: TGTGCCAGCAGCGCCCCATTAGCGGACCTAACAGATACGCAGTATTTT. It encodes CASSAPLADLTDTQYF.

This clonotype was counted many times. The CDR3 nucleotides read TGTGCCAGCAGCTTATTAAGTGAGCAGTTCTTC. Encoded protein: CASSLLSEQFF. The rearrangement uses TRBV5-6 and TRBJ2-1; D gene ambiguous. Germline lookup yields CDR1 SGHDT and CDR2 YYEEEE. The length of the CDR3 is 11 residues. The V end lost 2 bases, the J end lost 9 bases, and 6 bases lay between the germline ends.

This clonotype was seen ten or more times. The V gene is TRBV7-2, the J gene TRBJ2-3, with D perhaps matching TRBD1 (7 bases). The germline V and J ends were trimmed by 6 bases and 8 bases, with 15 bases remaining between them. Germline lookup yields CDR1 SGHTA and CDR2 FQGNSA. The CDR3 covers 13 residues. The DNA for the CDR3 is TGTGCCAGCAGTCCGAGACAGGGAGGTACGCAGTATTTT. It codes for CASSPRQGGTQYF.

In its sample, this clonotype was seen many times. This rearrangement joins TRBV20-1 to TRBJ2-1; 8 nucleotides line up with TRBD2. The germline CDR1 and CDR2 sequences are DFQATT and SNEGSKA (reference sequence). Unmatched junction bases numbered 6, after V lost 0 bases and J lost 5 bases. This CDR3 contains 15 residues. In nucleotides, the CDR3 is TGCAGTGCTAGAGATAGCGGGGCCACCGACAATGAGCAGTTCTTC. As protein: CSARDSGATDNEQFF.

This clonotype was seen at least ten times. The rearrangement joins TRBV12-3 or TRBV12-4 to TRBJ2-1; D uncertain. V was trimmed by 3 bases and J by 4 bases, leaving 13 bases between them. CDR3 size: 15 residues. The CDR3 DNA sequence: TGTGCCAGCAGTTTTGGCTTCATAGGGTACAATGAGCAGTTCTTC. Its protein product is CASSFGFIGYNEQFF.

At least ten counts were recorded for this clonotype. This chain links TRBV28 with TRBJ1-2, with 7 nucleotides matching TRBD1. CDR3 length equals 13 residues. Germline V lookup: CDR1 MDHEN, CDR2 SYDVKM. With 6 bases clipped from V and 5 bases from J, the junction kept 6 bases outside the gene matches. The DNA for the CDR3 is TGTGCCAGCAGGGCGGGACAGACTTATGGCTACACCTTC. Encoded protein: CASRAGQTYGYTF.

This clonotype was found many times. V is TRBV24-1 and J is TRBJ1-5; weak D call: TRBD1 (5 bases). The V gene's germline CDR1 is KGHDR and CDR2 SFDVKD. This CDR3 is 14 amino acids long. The V and J ends lost 5 bases and 7 bases respectively, with 14 bases between them. The CDR3 reads CATSARQFGQPQHF. As DNA, the CDR3 is TGTGCCACCAGTGCCCGACAGTTTGGGCAGCCCCAGCATTTT.

This clonotype was found many times. V is TRBV7-3 and J is TRBJ2-2; 7 bases align to TRBD2. V shed 5 bases, J shed 1 base, and the junction held 7 bases outside the gene matches. CDR1 is SGHTA, CDR2 FQGTGA, per germline. The CDR3 has 16 residues. The CDR3 DNA sequence: TGTGCCAGCAGCCTACCGGGAGGAGGGAACACCGGGGAGCTGTTTTTT. It codes for CASSLPGGGNTGELFF.

This clonotype was observed many times. This chain uses TRBV6-2 or TRBV6-3 with TRBJ2-1; D not certain. Trimming stripped 6 bases from V and 10 bases from J, with 13 bases between. Germline CDR1 is MNHEY and CDR2 is SVGEGT. This CDR3 is 12 amino acids long. Here the CDR3 reads CASSWGRLEQFF. CDR3 bases: TGTGCCAGCAGCTGGGGTAGGCTAGAGCAGTTCTTC.

In this sample, this clonotype turned up many times. The chain employs TRBV12-3 or TRBV12-4 and TRBJ2-1; 7 bases line up with TRBD2. The CDR3 loop spans 18 amino acids. The V segment lost 4 bases and the J segment 0 bases; nucleotides outside the gene matches: 12. CDR3 residues: CASSSRIAGPSSYNEQFF. The DNA of the CDR3 is TGTGCCAGCAGTTCACGTATAGCGGGCCCCAGCTCCTACAATGAGCAGTTCTTC.